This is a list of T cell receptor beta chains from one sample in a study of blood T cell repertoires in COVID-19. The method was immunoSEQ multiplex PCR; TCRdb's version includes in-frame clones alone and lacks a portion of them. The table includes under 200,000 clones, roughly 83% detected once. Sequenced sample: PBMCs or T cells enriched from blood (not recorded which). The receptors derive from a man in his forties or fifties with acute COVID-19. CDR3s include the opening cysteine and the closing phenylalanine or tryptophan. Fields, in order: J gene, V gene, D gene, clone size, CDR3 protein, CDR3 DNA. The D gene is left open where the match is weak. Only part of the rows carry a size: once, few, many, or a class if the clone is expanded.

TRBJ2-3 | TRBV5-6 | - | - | CASSPGGVGADTQYF | TGTGCCAGCAGCCCGGGGGGTGTGGGGGCCGATACGCAGTATTTT
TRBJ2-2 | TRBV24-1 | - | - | CATTLGRNTGELFF | TGTGCCACCACCTTAGGGAGGAACACCGGGGAGCTGTTTTTT
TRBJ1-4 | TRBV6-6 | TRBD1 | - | CASSRDRAENEKLFF | TGTGCCAGCAGCCGCGACAGGGCTGAGAATGAAAAACTGTTTTTT
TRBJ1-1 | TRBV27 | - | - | CASSFDKNTEAFF | TGTGCCAGCAGTTTTGACAAGAACACTGAAGCTTTCTTT
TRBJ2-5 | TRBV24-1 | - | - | CATSDLQSTGQETQYF | TGTGCCACCAGTGATTTGCAGTCCACAGGTCAAGAGACCCAGTACTTC
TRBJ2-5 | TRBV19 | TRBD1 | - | CASSVTGPETQYF | TGTGCCAGTAGTGTGACAGGGCCGGAGACCCAGTACTTC
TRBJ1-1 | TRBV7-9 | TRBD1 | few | CASSSAGTGNTEAFF | TGTGCCAGCAGCTCGGCCGGGACAGGCAACACTGAAGCTTTCTTT
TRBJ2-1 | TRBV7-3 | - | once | CASSSTSFNEQFF | TGTGCCAGCAGCTCCACTAGCTTCAATGAGCAGTTCTTC
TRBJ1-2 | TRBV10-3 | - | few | CAIRADTVLNYGYTF | TGTGCCATCAGGGCGGACACCGTATTAAACTATGGCTACACCTTC
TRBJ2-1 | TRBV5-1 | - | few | CASSLGHYEQFF | TGCGCCAGCAGCTTGGGCCACTATGAGCAGTTCTTC
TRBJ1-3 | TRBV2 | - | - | CASSEGRGNSGNTIYF | TGTGCCAGCAGTGAAGGAAGGGGAAACTCTGGAAACACCATATATTTT
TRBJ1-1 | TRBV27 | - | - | CASSLYQAPNTEAFF | TGTGCCAGCAGTTTATACCAGGCGCCGAACACTGAAGCTTTCTTT
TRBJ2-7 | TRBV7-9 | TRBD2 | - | CASSLGSGGPEYF | TGTGCCAGCAGCTTAGGTTCGGGGGGGCCCGAGTACTTC
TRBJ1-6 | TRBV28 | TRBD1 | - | CASMTGVGSDSPLHF | TGTGCCAGCATGACAGGGGTCGGATCTGATTCACCCCTCCACTTT
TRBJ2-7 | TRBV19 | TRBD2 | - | CASSIRTSGSYEQYF | TGTGCCAGTAGTATTCGAACTAGCGGGAGTTACGAGCAGTACTTC
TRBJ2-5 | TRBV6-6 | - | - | CASSRLAEETQYF | TGTGCCAGCAGCCGCTTAGCGGAAGAGACCCAGTACTTC
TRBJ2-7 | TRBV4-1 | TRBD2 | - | CASSQNSGAPWEQYF | TGCGCCAGCAGCCAAAATAGCGGGGCCCCCTGGGAGCAGTACTTC
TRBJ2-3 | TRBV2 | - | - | CASSDKRTTDTQYF | TGTGCCAGCAGTGATAAGCGGACCACAGATACGCAGTATTTT
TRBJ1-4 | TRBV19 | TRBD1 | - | CASSKGGQVIRKLFF | TGTGCCAGTAGTAAAGGAGGACAGGTGATCCGAAAACTGTTTTTT
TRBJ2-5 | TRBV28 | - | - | CASHQGREETQYF | TGTGCCAGCCATCAGGGGCGAGAAGAGACCCAGTACTTC
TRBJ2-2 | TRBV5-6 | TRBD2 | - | CASSWGGQRTGELFF | TGTGCCAGCAGCTGGGGAGGGCAGCGTACCGGGGAGCTGTTTTTT
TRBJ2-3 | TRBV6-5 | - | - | CASSYGTGTDTQYF | TGTGCCAGCAGTTACGGGACTGGTACTGACACGCAGTATTTT
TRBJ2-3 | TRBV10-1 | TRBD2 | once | CASSGLAGEGGTQYF | TGCGCCAGCAGTGGTCTAGCGGGAGAAGGAGGTACGCAGTATTTT
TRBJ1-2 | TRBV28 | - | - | CASITRGGDYGYTF | TGTGCCAGCATCACCCGAGGGGGGGACTATGGCTACACCTTC